This T cell receptor (beta chain) was sequenced in a study of response to subunit inactivated influenza vaccine (dated by TCRdb to 2016 to 2019). The study in broad terms: Deep quantitative profiling of the T cell receptor repertoire was used in the study to follow responses to a trivalent subunit inactivated influenza vaccine. Results and caveats for the whole study, not just this receptor: It was suggested by the authors that each seasonal influenza vaccination may recruit only a limited number of new T cells.

CDR1 is given as SGHRS and CDR2 as YFSETQ, both from the germline V gene. The CDR3 holds 16 amino acids from the cysteine to the phenylalanine. Solely the CDR3 DNA is kept, with 48 bases framed from the first base. Trimming takes 0 bases off V and 4 bases off J; junction bases not matched to a gene: 5. To note about this clonotype: Its antigen is currently not known. Base-call qualities are not available, and no considerably larger clone is one nucleotide away.

The library was built by means of RT-PCR. Sequencing used an Illumina HiSeq 2500. TCRdb reworked the public reads: Q25 trimming with fastp, MiXCR clone assembly, productive beta chains retained. Identical CDR3 proteins give one entry, which carries the most common genes and DNA. In all, the sample holds a few hundred thousand distinct CDR3 sequences, and 20% to 25% of those were seen once. The biggest ten clones account for roughly 10% of the sample. The sequenced sample was PBMCs from blood, obtained roughly 20 months after vaccination. The clonotype comes from a man aged 50-75 years who received an inactivated influenza vaccine. Donor details come from another sample of the same person, matched by shared clones. Recombination linked TRBV5-1 to TRBJ2-2, and 8 junctional nucleotides match TRBD1. The DNA sequence reads TGCGCCAGCAGCTTGGGACCCACAGGGGGCACCGGGGAGCTGTTTTTT. The resulting protein is CASSLGPTGGTGELFF.